The rows below give T cell receptor beta chains drawn from one sample of a study of T-cell reconstitution after alpha-beta-depleted transplantation in children. TCRdb analysed the PCR reads with MiXCR anew, one entry per CDR3 protein. There are about 130,000 distinct CDR3 sequences in the sample; about a tenth occur only once, and 24% lies in the top ten. The source was PBMCs, mostly from graft donor cells, collected 180 days after TCRalphabeta/CD19-depleted stem cell transplant. The receptors derive from a girl under three years old who had a stem cell transplant for combined immunodeficiency, so the T cells may come from the graft donor. Both conserved end residues are part of each CDR3. Each record gives: CDR3 length, J gene, V gene, D gene, clone size, CDR3 DNA, CDR3 protein. The D gene is left open where the match is weak. For some rows the clone size is stated as once, few or many, or as a class when expanded; others skip it.

len: 16
j_gene: TRBJ2-3
v_gene: TRBV20-1
d_gene: TRBD1
abundance: few
CDR3nt: TGCAGTGCTGAGGATCCGCAGGGGGCGGCCGTGAATACGCAGTATTTT
CDR3aa: CSAEDPQGAAVNTQYF

len: 14
j_gene: TRBJ2-3
v_gene: TRBV30
d_gene: TRBD2
abundance: few
CDR3nt: TGTGCCTGGTCTTTAGCGGGACCCACAGATACGCAGTATTTT
CDR3aa: CAWSLAGPTDTQYF

len: 15
j_gene: TRBJ1-6
v_gene: TRBV7-2
d_gene: .
abundance: .
CDR3nt: TGTGCCAGCAGCCCCCGGGGTCCGGGAGATTCACCCCTCCACTTT
CDR3aa: CASSPRGPGDSPLHF

len: 15
j_gene: TRBJ2-5
v_gene: TRBV5-1
d_gene: .
abundance: .
CDR3nt: TGCGCCAGCAGCTCCGACAGGAGGTACCAAGAGACCCAGTACTTC
CDR3aa: CASSSDRRYQETQYF

len: 17
j_gene: TRBJ2-7
v_gene: TRBV5-5
d_gene: TRBD1
abundance: .
CDR3nt: TGTGCCAGCAGCCTTGGCCCATCCTCGGGACAGGGAATGAGGCAGTACTTC
CDR3aa: CASSLGPSSGQGMRQYF

len: 12
j_gene: TRBJ1-4
v_gene: TRBV20-1
d_gene: .
abundance: many
CDR3nt: TGCAGTGCCTTGGGGAGAAATGAAAAACTGTTTTTT
CDR3aa: CSALGRNEKLFF

len: 15
j_gene: TRBJ2-6
v_gene: TRBV10-3
d_gene: .
abundance: few
CDR3nt: TGTGCCATCAGGAGGCCATCGGCTGGGGCCAACGTCCTGACTTTC
CDR3aa: CAIRRPSAGANVLTF

len: 18
j_gene: TRBJ2-1
v_gene: TRBV29-1
d_gene: TRBD2
abundance: few
CDR3nt: TGCAGCGTTGAGGGGACTAGCGGGCGTCAAGGCTCCTACAATGAGCAGTTCTTC
CDR3aa: CSVEGTSGRQGSYNEQFF

len: 15
j_gene: TRBJ2-7
v_gene: TRBV20-1
d_gene: TRBD1
abundance: .
CDR3nt: TGCAGTGCAATCCCCGGGACAGGGGGCTTGTACGAGCAGTACTTC
CDR3aa: CSAIPGTGGLYEQYF

len: 16
j_gene: TRBJ2-7
v_gene: TRBV4-3
d_gene: .
abundance: .
CDR3nt: TGCGCCAGCAGCCAGTTCAGACGTGCCTATTCCTACGAGCAGTACTTC
CDR3aa: CASSQFRRAYSYEQYF

len: 15
j_gene: TRBJ2-1
v_gene: TRBV7-2
d_gene: .
abundance: few
CDR3nt: TGTGCCAGCAGCCCGGGGCTACCCTCCTACAATGAGCAGTTCTTC
CDR3aa: CASSPGLPSYNEQFF

len: 16
j_gene: TRBJ2-3
v_gene: TRBV7-2
d_gene: TRBD1
abundance: .
CDR3nt: TGTGCCAGCAGCTTACGTACAGGGGGCGGCACAGATACGCAGTATTTT
CDR3aa: CASSLRTGGGTDTQYF

len: 16
j_gene: TRBJ1-4
v_gene: TRBV7-9
d_gene: TRBD1
abundance: .
CDR3nt: TGTGCCAGCAGCACAGGGGGGACGGTTCCTCATGAAAAACTGTTTTTT
CDR3aa: CASSTGGTVPHEKLFF

len: 17
j_gene: TRBJ2-3
v_gene: TRBV7-9
d_gene: .
abundance: few
CDR3nt: TGTGCCAGCAGCTCAAAGGGGGGGCGCCCCCCCACAGATACGCAGTATTTT
CDR3aa: CASSSKGGRPPTDTQYF

len: 14
j_gene: TRBJ2-5
v_gene: TRBV20-1
d_gene: .
abundance: few
CDR3nt: TGCAGTGCTAGTTTGGACAGTTTGCAAGAGACCCAGTACTTC
CDR3aa: CSASLDSLQETQYF

len: 13
j_gene: TRBJ2-7
v_gene: TRBV20-1
d_gene: .
abundance: few
CDR3nt: TGCAGTGCTAGAGTTGCTGGGAGCTACGAGCAGTACTTC
CDR3aa: CSARVAGSYEQYF

len: 13
j_gene: TRBJ1-1
v_gene: TRBV7-2
d_gene: .
abundance: .
CDR3nt: TGTGCCAGCAGCTCCCAGAGGGGCACTGAAGCTTTCTTT
CDR3aa: CASSSQRGTEAFF

len: 13
j_gene: TRBJ2-1
v_gene: TRBV6-2/TRBV6-3
d_gene: .
abundance: .
CDR3nt: TGTGCCAGCAGTCTATACTCCTACAATGAGCAGTTCTTC
CDR3aa: CASSLYSYNEQFF

len: 13
j_gene: TRBJ2-3
v_gene: TRBV10-3
d_gene: .
abundance: .
CDR3nt: TGTGCCATCAGTGGGCTGGGCACAGATACGCAGTATTTT
CDR3aa: CAISGLGTDTQYF

len: 12
j_gene: TRBJ2-2
v_gene: TRBV29-1
d_gene: .
abundance: .
CDR3nt: TGCAGCTCTCAGGGGTGGGCCGGGGAGCTGTTTTTT
CDR3aa: CSSQGWAGELFF

len: 14
j_gene: TRBJ2-7
v_gene: TRBV20-1
d_gene: .
abundance: few
CDR3nt: TGCAGTGCTAGCCCCCGGGGACTGGCCCACGAGCAGTACTTC
CDR3aa: CSASPRGLAHEQYF

len: 12
j_gene: TRBJ2-1
v_gene: TRBV20-1
d_gene: .
abundance: .
CDR3nt: TGCAGTGCTAGAGCGCTGCTGGTTGAGCAGTTCTTC
CDR3aa: CSARALLVEQFF

len: 13
j_gene: TRBJ2-4
v_gene: TRBV29-1
d_gene: .
abundance: many
CDR3nt: TGCAGCGTCGAGGAGGGGGCCAAAAACATTCAGTACTTC
CDR3aa: CSVEEGAKNIQYF

len: 15
j_gene: TRBJ2-2
v_gene: TRBV4-3
d_gene: .
abundance: many
CDR3nt: TGCGCCAGCAGCCGTAGGGACTCCCCCACCGGGGAGCTGTTTTTT
CDR3aa: CASSRRDSPTGELFF